This TCR beta chain emerged from a study of cytomegalovirus exposure and HLA in healthy donors. Whole-study results and caveats: Researchers reported in a later analysis that common viral pathogens appeared linked to several top clusters. Immune exposure information available was restricted to CMV serostatus. Altogether, around 160 TCR beta chains were recorded as cytomegalovirus-associated.

It was with 60 Vbeta and 13 Jbeta primers that the PCR ran. Some clones are missing from TCRdb's copy, which holds only in-frame ones; the method was immunoSEQ multiplex PCR. The sample contains some 120,000 clones, 80% to 85% of which appear only once. Trimming removed 2 bases at V and 11 bases at J, with 10 bases between. The CDR3 totals 12 residues. In germline, CDR1 is SGHAT, CDR2 FQNNGV. This clone has a single count. Its cognate antigen is unknown. The specimen was PBMCs. This receptor was obtained from a woman in her thirties or forties in good health and CMV-seronegative. V usage is TRBV11-2 and J usage is TRBJ2-4; D possibly corresponds to TRBD2 (7 bases). CDR3 nucleotides: TGTGCCAGCAGCTTAAGGGGGGGCCTTCAGTACTTC. It yields the protein CASSLRGGLQYF.